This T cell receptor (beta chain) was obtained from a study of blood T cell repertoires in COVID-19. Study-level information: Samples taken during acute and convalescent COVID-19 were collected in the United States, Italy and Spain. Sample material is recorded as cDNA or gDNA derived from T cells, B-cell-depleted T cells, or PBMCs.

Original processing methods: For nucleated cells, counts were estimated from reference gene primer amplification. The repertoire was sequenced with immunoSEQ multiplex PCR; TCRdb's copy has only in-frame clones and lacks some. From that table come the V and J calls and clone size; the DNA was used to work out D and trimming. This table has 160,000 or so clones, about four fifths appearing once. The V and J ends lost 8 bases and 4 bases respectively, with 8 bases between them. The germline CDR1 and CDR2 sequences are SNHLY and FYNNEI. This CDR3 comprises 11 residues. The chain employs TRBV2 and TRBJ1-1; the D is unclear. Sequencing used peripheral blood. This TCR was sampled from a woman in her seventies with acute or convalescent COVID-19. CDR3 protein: CASSGVTEAFF. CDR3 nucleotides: TGTGCCAGCTCCGGGGTCACTGAAGCTTTCTTT.